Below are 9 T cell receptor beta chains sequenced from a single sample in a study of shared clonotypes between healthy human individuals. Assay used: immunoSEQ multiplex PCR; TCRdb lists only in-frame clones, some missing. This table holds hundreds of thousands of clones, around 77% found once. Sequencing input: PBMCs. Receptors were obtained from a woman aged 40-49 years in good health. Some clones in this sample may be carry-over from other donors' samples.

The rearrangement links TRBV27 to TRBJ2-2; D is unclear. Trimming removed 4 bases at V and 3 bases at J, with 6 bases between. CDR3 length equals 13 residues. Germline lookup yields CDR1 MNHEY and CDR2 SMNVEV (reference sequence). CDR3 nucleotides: TGTGCCAGCAGTTCTTCATACACCGGGGAGCTGTTTTTT. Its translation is CASSSSYTGELFF.

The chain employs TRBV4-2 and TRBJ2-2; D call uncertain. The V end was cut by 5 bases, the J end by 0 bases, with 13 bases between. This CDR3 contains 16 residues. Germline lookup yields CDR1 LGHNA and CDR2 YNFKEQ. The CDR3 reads CASSTFPEANTGELFF. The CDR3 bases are TGTGCCAGCAGCACTTTCCCGGAAGCGAACACCGGGGAGCTGTTTTTT.

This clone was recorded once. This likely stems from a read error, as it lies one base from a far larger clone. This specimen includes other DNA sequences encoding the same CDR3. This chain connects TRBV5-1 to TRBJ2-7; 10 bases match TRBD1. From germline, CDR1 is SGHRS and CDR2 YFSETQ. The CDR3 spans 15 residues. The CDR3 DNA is TGTGCCAGCAGGACCGGGACAGGGGACTCCTACGAGCAGTACTTC. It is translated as CASRTGTGDSYEQYF.

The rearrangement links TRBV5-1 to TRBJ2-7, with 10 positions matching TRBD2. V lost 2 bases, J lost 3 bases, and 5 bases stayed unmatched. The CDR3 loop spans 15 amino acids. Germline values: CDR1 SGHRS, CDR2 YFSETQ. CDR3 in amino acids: CASSFLTSGRYEQYF. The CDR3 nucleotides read TGCGCCAGCAGCTTCCTGACTAGCGGGCGCTACGAGCAGTACTTC.

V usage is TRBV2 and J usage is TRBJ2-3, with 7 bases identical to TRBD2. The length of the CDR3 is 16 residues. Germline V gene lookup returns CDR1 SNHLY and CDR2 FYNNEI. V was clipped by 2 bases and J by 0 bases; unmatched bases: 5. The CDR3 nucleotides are TGTGCCAGCAGTGAAAAACTAGCGCTGAGCACAGATACGCAGTATTTT. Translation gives CASSEKLALSTDTQYF.

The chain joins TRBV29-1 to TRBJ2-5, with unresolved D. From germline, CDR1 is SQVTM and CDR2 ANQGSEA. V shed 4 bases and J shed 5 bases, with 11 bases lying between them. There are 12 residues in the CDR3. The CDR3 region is CSVGVMGETQYF. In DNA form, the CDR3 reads TGCAGCGTTGGTGTGATGGGGGAGACCCAGTACTTC.

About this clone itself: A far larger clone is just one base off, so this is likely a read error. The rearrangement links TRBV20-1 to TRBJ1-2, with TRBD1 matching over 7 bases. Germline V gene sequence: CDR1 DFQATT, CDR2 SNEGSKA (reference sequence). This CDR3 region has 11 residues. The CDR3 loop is CGGQLDYGHTF. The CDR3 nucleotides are TGCGGGGGACAGCTTGACTATGGCCACACCTTC.

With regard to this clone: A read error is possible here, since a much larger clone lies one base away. The CDR3 is CASSRTSGYNEQFF. CDR3 sequence (DNA): TGTGCCAGCAGCCGGACTAGCGGATACAATGAGCAGTTCTTC. The chain has TRBV2 and TRBJ2-1, with 10 bases fitting TRBD2. With 6 bases clipped from V and 4 bases from J, the junction kept 3 bases outside the gene matches. The CDR3 totals 14 residues. Per the germline V gene, CDR1 is SNHLY and CDR2 is FYNNEI. The variable domain in full, completed from reference TRBV2 and TRBJ2-1, reads EPEVTQTPSHQVTQMGQEVILRCVPISNHLYFYWYRQILGQKVEFLVSFYNNEISEKSEIFDDQFSVERPDGSNFTLKIRSTKLEDSAMYFCASSRTSGYNEQFFGPGTRLTVL.

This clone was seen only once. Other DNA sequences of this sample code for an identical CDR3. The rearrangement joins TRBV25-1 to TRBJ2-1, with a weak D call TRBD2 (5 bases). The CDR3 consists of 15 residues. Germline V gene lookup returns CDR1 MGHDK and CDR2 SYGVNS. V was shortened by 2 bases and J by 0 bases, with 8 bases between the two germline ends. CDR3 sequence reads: CASSEQGSSYNEQFF. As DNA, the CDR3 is TGTGCCAGCAGTGAACAAGGGAGCTCCTACAATGAGCAGTTCTTC.